These 25 T cell receptor beta chains were all obtained from the same sample, sequenced in a study of blood T cell repertoires in COVID-19 (TCRdb year 2020). Library preparation used the immunoSEQ multiplex PCR assay. TCRdb obtained this table from immuneACCESS and retained in-frame rearrangements with V and J assigned. These tables miss some clones; where compared with another copy, unresolved V genes account for less than half of the shortfall, and the remainder is unexplained. This sample comprises tens of thousands of clones, over 75% of them detected only once. 3% to 3.5% of the sample lies in the top ten. The source material was peripheral blood. These receptors were collected from a man aged 45-65 years with active COVID-19.

This chain uses TRBV10-1 with TRBJ2-1, with 9 bases aligning to TRBD2. V was pared by 5 bases and J by 2 bases, with 10 bases of the junction left unmatched. This CDR3 has 17 residues. CDR1 and CDR2 (germline): WNHNN, SYGVQD (reference sequence). The CDR3 DNA follows: TGCGCCAGCAGTATGTTAGCGGGAGCCAGCCCCTACAATGAGCAGTTCTTC. Amino acid sequence: CASSMLAGASPYNEQFF.

This clone turned up a few times. The J gene is TRBJ1-1, the V gene TRBV2; D is uncertain. The CDR3 totals 13 residues. Germline CDR1 is SNHLY and CDR2 is FYNNEI. The ends were cut back, 5 bases at V and 4 bases at J, with 11 bases in the middle. The CDR3 spells CASSPIVITEAFF. Written as DNA, the CDR3 is TGTGCCAGCAGTCCTATCGTGATCACTGAAGCTTTCTTT.

The chain is built from TRBV7-2 and TRBJ2-3, with 7 bases matching TRBD1. Germline V CDR1 and CDR2: SGHTA, FQGNSA. With 3 bases clipped from V and 2 bases from J, the junction kept 5 bases outside the gene matches. This CDR3 contains 15 residues. The CDR3 loop reads CASSFNRGPTDTQYF. The CDR3 DNA follows: TGTGCCAGCAGCTTTAACAGGGGACCCACAGATACGCAGTATTTT.

J is TRBJ2-7 and V is TRBV5-6; D gene ambiguous. Germline lookup yields CDR1 SGHDT and CDR2 YYEEEE. Trimming shortened V by 0 bases and J by 4 bases, and 5 bases separated the two germline ends. The CDR3 has 12 residues. CDR3 residues: CASSLGQYEQYF. The CDR3 DNA follows: TGTGCCAGCAGCTTGGGGCAATACGAGCAGTACTTC.

With respect to this clone: Additional DNA sequences in this sample encode the identical CDR3. This chain connects TRBV4-1 to TRBJ2-3, with a weak D call TRBD2 (5 bases). Germline lookup yields CDR1 MGHRA and CDR2 YSYEKL. The CDR3 is 13 amino acids. Trimming pared 10 bases from V and 5 bases from J, leaving 16 bases between. CDR3: CATSPSGVDTQYF. As DNA, the CDR3 is TGCGCCACGAGCCCGAGCGGTGTAGATACGCAGTATTTT.

The rearrangement joins TRBV4-3 to TRBJ2-7; the D gene is possibly TRBD2 (5 bases). Germline CDR1 reads LGHNA; CDR2 reads YSLEER. The CDR3 has 18 amino acids. Trimming left V 1 base short and J 3 bases short, with 22 bases between. CDR3 sequence reads: CASSQVAVAGGTNYEQYF. In DNA form, the CDR3 reads TGCGCCAGCAGCCAAGTGGCGGTCGCCGGAGGAACCAACTACGAGCAGTACTTC.

The gene calls are TRBV29-1 and TRBJ1-2; D unresolved. V dropped 2 bases and J dropped 8 bases, with 21 bases sitting between them. This CDR3 has 15 residues. CDR1 and CDR2 (germline): SQVTM, ANQGSEA. The CDR3 region is CSVEFSSMAPRGYTF. DNA for the CDR3: TGCAGCGTTGAATTTAGCAGTATGGCTCCCCGGGGCTACACCTTC.

The chain links TRBV19 to TRBJ1-5; TRBD1 matches 7 bases. The germline V gene encodes CDR1 LNHDA and CDR2 SQIVND (reference sequence). This CDR3 has 14 residues. J gave up 3 bases and V 6 bases, and 5 bases lay outside the gene matches. In nucleotides, the CDR3 is TGTGCCAGTAGACGGGACAGCCCCAATCAGCCCCAGCATTTT. Translating it yields CASRRDSPNQPQHF.

This clone was counted only a few times. The chain employs TRBV7-9 and TRBJ1-1; tentative D call: TRBD1 (6 bases). Trimming shortened V by 3 bases and J by 12 bases, and 11 bases separated the two germline ends. The CDR3 contains 11 residues. Germline assignment: CDR1 SEHNR and CDR2 FQNEAQ (reference sequence). CDR3 in DNA: TGTGCCAGCAGCTTTAGGACAGCCTCTTTCTTT. Its translation is CASSFRTASFF.

This chain links TRBV13 with TRBJ1-2, with a possible D match to TRBD1 (6 bases). This CDR3 region has 14 residues. Deletions cut 7 bases from V and 0 bases from J, with 12 bases between. CDR1 and CDR2 (germline): PRHDT, FYEKMQ (reference sequence). In DNA, the CDR3 is TGTGCCAGCATCAGGACAGCAACTAACTATGGCTACACCTTC. Residues: CASIRTATNYGYTF. Filled out from reference TRBV13 and TRBJ1-2, the complete variable domain reads AAGVIQSPRHLIKEKRETATLKCYPIPRHDTVYWYQQGPGQDPQFLISFYEKMQSDKGSIPDRFSAQQFSDYHSELNMSSLELGDSALYFCASIRTATNYGYTFGSGTRLTVV.

As for this clone: Other DNA sequences within the sample encode an identical CDR3. The chain has TRBV7-3 and TRBJ2-2, with a possible D match to TRBD1 (5 bases). Germline V gene data show CDR1 as SGHTA and CDR2 as FQGTGA. The CDR3 sequence is 14 residues long. V lost 4 bases and J 1 base, leaving 7 bases between the germline ends. The CDR3 DNA sequence: TGTGCCAGCAGCTCCACAGGGAACACCGGGGAGCTGTTTTTT. Protein product: CASSSTGNTGELFF.

The chain carries TRBV19 and TRBJ1-3; maybe TRBD1 (5 bases). CDR3 size: 15 residues. CDR1 LNHDA and CDR2 SQIVND come from the germline V gene (reference sequence). The ends were cut back, 6 bases at V and 0 bases at J, with 12 bases in the middle. CDR3 residues: CASRLQANSGNTIYF. The CDR3, as DNA: TGTGCCAGTAGGTTACAGGCCAACTCTGGAAACACCATATATTTT.

The rearrangement uses TRBV18 and TRBJ2-5; 8 bases line up with TRBD1. The CDR3 extends over 18 amino acids. The germline CDR1 and CDR2 sequences are KGHSH and LQKENI. With 1 base clipped from V and 5 bases from J, the junction kept 15 bases outside the gene matches. The CDR3 is CASSPLRILQGAGETQYF. CDR3 DNA: TGTGCCAGCTCACCACTCCGTATACTGCAGGGGGCAGGGGAGACCCAGTACTTC.

The chain recombines TRBV29-1 with TRBJ1-2; 9 bases line up with TRBD1. The CDR3 consists of 13 residues. The germline V gene has CDR1 SQVTM and CDR2 ANQGSEA. V lost 4 bases, J lost 11 bases, and 11 bases stayed unmatched. The CDR3 DNA reads as TGCAGCGTTGTTGGGACAGGGCAAATTGATTACACCTTC. The encoded protein is CSVVGTGQIDYTF.

V is TRBV11-2 and J is TRBJ2-1; TRBD2 agrees at 12 bases. CDR1 is SGHAT and CDR2 is FQNNGV in the germline V gene. V shed 4 bases, J shed 8 bases, and the junction held 9 bases outside the gene matches. The CDR3 extends over 16 amino acids. CDR3 region: CASSSLLAGGGYEQFF. The CDR3 DNA is TGTGCCAGCAGCTCCCTCCTAGCGGGGGGGGGCTATGAGCAGTTCTTC. Variable domain in full (rest from reference TRBV11-2 and TRBJ2-1): EAGVAQSPRYKIIEKRQSVAFWCNPISGHATLYWYQQILGQGPKLLIQFQNNGVVDDSQLPKDRFSAERLKGVDSTLKIQPAKLEDSAVYLCASSSLLAGGGYEQFFGPGTRLTVL.

The V call is TRBV2, the J call TRBJ2-2; 9 bases are shared with TRBD1. Germline loops: CDR1 SNHLY, CDR2 FYNNEI. Trimming took 6 bases from V and 4 from J; bases not matched to a gene: 9. This CDR3 has 16 amino acids. The CDR3 nucleotides read TGTGCCAGCAGGGGGGTAGGGACAGGGTCCACCGGGGAGCTGTTTTTT. Translating it yields CASRGVGTGSTGELFF.

The chain recombines TRBV3-1 (or the pseudogene TRBV3-2) with TRBJ1-6; D perhaps matches TRBD1 (6 bases). Deletions cut 1 base from V and 6 bases from J, with 7 bases between. This CDR3 spans 14 amino acids. CDR1 and CDR2 from the germline V gene are LGHDT and YNNKEL (reference sequence). CDR3 region: CASSQGDTNSPLHF. The CDR3 bases are TGTGCCAGCAGCCAAGGGGACACTAATTCACCCCTCCACTTT.

V gene TRBV19 combines with J gene TRBJ2-5; 12 bases fit TRBD2. Germline assignment: CDR1 LNHDA and CDR2 SQIVND (reference sequence). The CDR3 spans 15 residues. V dropped 6 bases and J dropped 5; count of bases not matched to a gene: 7. The CDR3 nucleotides are TGTGCCAGTAGCGCGCCCGGGACTAGCGGGGAGACCCAGTACTTC. Translating gives CASSAPGTSGETQYF.

The chain employs TRBV5-6 and TRBJ1-5; D unclear. The V and J ends lost 2 bases and 7 bases respectively, with 10 bases between them. CDR1 is SGHDT, CDR2 YYEEEE, per germline. This CDR3 contains 13 residues. The CDR3, as DNA: TGTGCCAGCAGCTTAGAGGGTGGACAGCCCCAGCATTTT. It is translated as CASSLEGGQPQHF.

Here the CDR3 reads CASGTGIGNTIYF. The CDR3, as DNA: TGTGCTAGTGGTACAGGGATTGGAAACACCATATATTTT. The rearrangement joins TRBV12-5 to TRBJ1-3; maybe TRBD1 (6 bases). The CDR3 totals 13 residues. Germline V gene data show CDR1 as LGHNT and CDR2 as FRNRAP. Trimming pared 5 bases from V and 3 bases from J, leaving 8 bases between.

The gene calls are TRBV6-5 and TRBJ2-1; 9 bases are shared with TRBD2. CDR3 length: 14 residues. Germline CDR1 reads MNHEY; CDR2 reads SVGAGI. J lost 2 bases, V lost 8 bases, and 4 bases had no gene match. In DNA form, the CDR3 reads TGTGCCAGCGGACCTAGCGGGGCCTACAATGAGCAGTTCTTC. Its protein product is CASGPSGAYNEQFF.

This rearrangement joins TRBV18 to TRBJ1-4, with D hard to call. Trimming stripped 3 bases from V and 0 bases from J, with 11 bases between. Germline lookup yields CDR1 KGHSH and CDR2 LQKENI. The CDR3 length is 16 residues. CDR3 protein: CASSPLPGATNEKLFF. Written as DNA, the CDR3 is TGTGCCAGCTCACCCCTCCCCGGTGCAACTAATGAAAAACTGTTTTTT.

This rearrangement joins TRBV7-9 to TRBJ1-1, with TRBD1 matching 8 bases. Trimming took 3 bases from V and 6 from J; bases not matched to a gene: 0. The CDR3 loop spans 12 amino acids. Germline lookup yields CDR1 SEHNR and CDR2 FQNEAQ (reference sequence). The chain's CDR3 is CASSLTGAEAFF. The DNA of the CDR3 is TGTGCCAGCAGCTTGACAGGGGCTGAAGCTTTCTTT. The full variable domain, rest sourced from reference TRBV7-9 and TRBJ1-1, is DTGVSQNPRHKITKRGQNVTFRCDPISEHNRLYWYRQTLGQGPEFLTYFQNEAQLEKSRLLSDRFSAERPKGSFSTLEIQRTEQGDSAMYLCASSLTGAEAFFGQGTRLTVV.

The chain links TRBV13 to TRBJ2-1, with 10 bases fitting TRBD2. Trimming removed 0 bases from V and 7 bases from J; junction bases left unmatched: 9. Germline CDR1 is PRHDT and CDR2 is FYEKMQ (reference sequence). This CDR3 is 17 amino acids long. The CDR3 is CASSLGLAGAPRNEQFF. The CDR3 nucleotides are TGTGCCAGCAGCTTAGGGCTAGCGGGGGCCCCGCGGAATGAGCAGTTCTTC.

This clone has a single count. The chain combines TRBV7-2 with TRBJ2-7, with D maybe TRBD2 (5 bases). The germline V gene has CDR1 SGHTA and CDR2 FQGNSA. Trimming left V 4 bases short and J 5 bases short, with 12 bases between. The CDR3 spans 13 residues. The CDR3 DNA follows: TGTGCCAGCAGCTCCAGACCGGGAAACGAGCAGTACTTC. It translates to CASSSRPGNEQYF.